The T cell receptor beta chain described here comes from a study of T cells in tuberculosis. The overall study: Within 7 days of starting treatment, or before, PBMC were stored.

About this clone: Its matching antigen is unknown.

Clones were read by immunoSEQ multiplex PCR, and TCRdb kept only the in-frame ones, dropping some. The repertoire holds over 25,000 clones, with 90% to 95% as singletons. This sample's time point: new active TB diagnosis, blood taken before or within 7 days of starting treatment. Study-wide findings and caveats: Smaller alpha distances in active tuberculosis partly reflected shorter CDR3-alpha lengths.

Germline CDR1 reads SGDLS; CDR2 reads YYNGEE. There are 15 residues in the CDR3. V dropped 3 bases and J dropped 2; count of bases not matched to a gene: 7. The sample here was PBMCs, taken at tuberculosis diagnosis. The clonotype originates from an adult with tuberculosis. Some clones in this sample may be carry-over from other donors' samples. The chain has TRBV9 and TRBJ2-5; 7 nucleotides align to TRBD2. CDR3 in amino acids: CASSGAVGGQETQYF. The CDR3 nucleotides are TGTGCCAGCAGCGGAGCGGTCGGGGGGCAAGAGACCCAGTACTTC.